The T cell receptor (beta chain) under discussion was sequenced for a study of response to subunit inactivated influenza vaccine. From the RT-PCR reads, TCRdb called clonotypes with MiXCR, one entry per CDR3 protein. The sample lists 530,000 or so distinct CDR3 sequences; about 25% were seen once. Findings and limits, study-wide: Authors proposed each seasonal influenza vaccination draws in few new T cells.

With respect to this clonotype: The antigen is unknown.

This clonotype was obtained from a man between 50 and 59 years old who received an inactivated influenza vaccine. Sample: CD4+ T cells sorted from PBMCs, taken more than 4 days after vaccination.

CDR3 in amino acids: CASGLAGGLSTQYF. In DNA form, the CDR3 reads TGTGCCAGCGGATTAGCGGGAGGGCTGAGTACGCAGTATTTT. This rearrangement joins TRBV25-1 to TRBJ2-3; 11 bases agree with TRBD2. With V trimmed by 8 bases and J by 8 bases, 9 bases remained unmatched. Germline V gene data show CDR1 as MGHDK and CDR2 as SYGVNS. CDR3 size: 14 residues.